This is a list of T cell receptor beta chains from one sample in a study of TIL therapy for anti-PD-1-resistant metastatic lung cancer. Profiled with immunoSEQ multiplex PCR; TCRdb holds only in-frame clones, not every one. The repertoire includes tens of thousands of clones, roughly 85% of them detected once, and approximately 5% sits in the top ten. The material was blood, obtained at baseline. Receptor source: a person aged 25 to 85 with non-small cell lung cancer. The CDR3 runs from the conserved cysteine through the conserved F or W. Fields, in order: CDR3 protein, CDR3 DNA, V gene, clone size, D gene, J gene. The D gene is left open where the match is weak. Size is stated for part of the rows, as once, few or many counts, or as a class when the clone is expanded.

CDR3aa: CASSSLRGSELAGRSTRRTDTQYF
CDR3nt: TGTGCCAGCAGCTCACTAAGGGGGTCCGAGCTCGCCGGAAGATCGACTAGGCGCACAGATACGCAGTATTTT
v_gene: TRBV6-6
abundance: NA
d_gene: NA
j_gene: TRBJ2-3

CDR3aa: CASSLVGQRRGYTF
CDR3nt: TGTGCCAGCAGCTTAGTGGGACAGCGGCGGGGCTACACCTTC
v_gene: TRBV7-2
abundance: few
d_gene: TRBD1
j_gene: TRBJ1-2

CDR3aa: CASSQVAGRQETQYF
CDR3nt: TGTGCCAGCAGCCAAGTAGCGGGGCGACAAGAGACCCAGTACTTC
v_gene: TRBV3-1/TRBV3-2
abundance: NA
d_gene: TRBD2
j_gene: TRBJ2-5

CDR3aa: CATSRESRETQYF
CDR3nt: TGTGCCACCAGCAGAGAAAGCCGAGAGACCCAGTACTTC
v_gene: TRBV15
abundance: NA
d_gene: NA
j_gene: TRBJ2-5

CDR3aa: CAWWRPGQGSEEQYF
CDR3nt: TGTGCCTGGTGGAGGCCGGGACAGGGATCGGAAGAGCAGTACTTC
v_gene: TRBV30
abundance: NA
d_gene: TRBD1
j_gene: TRBJ2-7

CDR3aa: CAWRGGKDTQYF
CDR3nt: TGTGCCTGGAGGGGGGGGAAAGATACGCAGTATTTT
v_gene: TRBV30
abundance: NA
d_gene: TRBD2
j_gene: TRBJ2-3

CDR3aa: CASSPWTSGSGLFF
CDR3nt: TGTGCCAGCAGCCCATGGACTAGCGGGAGTGGGCTGTTTTTT
v_gene: TRBV7-9
abundance: NA
d_gene: TRBD2
j_gene: TRBJ2-2

CDR3aa: CASSSVLGGTEAFF
CDR3nt: TGTGCCAGCAGTTCGGTTCTCGGGGGCACTGAAGCTTTCTTT
v_gene: TRBV6-5
abundance: NA
d_gene: NA
j_gene: TRBJ1-1

CDR3aa: CASTPLKGFNSPLHF
CDR3nt: TGTGCCAGCACCCCTTTGAAGGGGTTTAATTCACCCCTCCACTTT
v_gene: TRBV7-2
abundance: NA
d_gene: NA
j_gene: TRBJ1-6

CDR3aa: CASSTDTENTEAFF
CDR3nt: TGTGCCAGCAGCACGGACACAGAGAACACTGAAGCTTTCTTT
v_gene: TRBV2
abundance: few
d_gene: NA
j_gene: TRBJ1-1

CDR3aa: CASSSTGPNYGYTF
CDR3nt: TGTGCCAGCTCATCGACAGGGCCTAACTATGGCTACACCTTC
v_gene: TRBV18
abundance: NA
d_gene: TRBD1
j_gene: TRBJ1-2

CDR3aa: CASSQRGRADTQYF
CDR3nt: TGTGCCAGCAGCCAGAGGGGACGGGCGGATACGCAGTATTTT
v_gene: TRBV3-1/TRBV3-2
abundance: NA
d_gene: NA
j_gene: TRBJ2-3

CDR3aa: CASSRDGGGEKLFF
CDR3nt: TGTGCCAGCAGCCGCGATGGTGGTGGGGAAAAACTGTTTTTT
v_gene: TRBV7-2
abundance: NA
d_gene: NA
j_gene: TRBJ1-4

CDR3aa: CAWSANTGELFF
CDR3nt: TGTGCCTGGAGTGCGAACACCGGGGAGCTGTTTTTT
v_gene: TRBV30
abundance: NA
d_gene: NA
j_gene: TRBJ2-2

CDR3aa: CASRSKGLADTDTQYF
CDR3nt: TGTGCCAGCAGAAGCAAAGGACTAGCAGACACAGATACGCAGTATTTT
v_gene: TRBV2
abundance: NA
d_gene: TRBD2
j_gene: TRBJ2-3

CDR3aa: CASSSPVGLAQETQYF
CDR3nt: TGTGCCAGCAGCTCACCAGTAGGGCTGGCGCAAGAGACCCAGTACTTC
v_gene: TRBV7-9
abundance: NA
d_gene: NA
j_gene: TRBJ2-5

CDR3aa: CASSVEYYNEQFF
CDR3nt: TGTGCCAGCAGCGTAGAGTACTACAATGAGCAGTTCTTC
v_gene: TRBV9
abundance: NA
d_gene: NA
j_gene: TRBJ2-1

CDR3aa: CASSPRTGETGELFF
CDR3nt: TGTGCCAGCAGCCCCAGGACAGGGGAAACCGGGGAGCTGTTTTTT
v_gene: TRBV2
abundance: NA
d_gene: TRBD1
j_gene: TRBJ2-2

CDR3aa: CASRTQGFSGANVLTF
CDR3nt: TGTGCCAGCAGGACACAGGGATTCTCTGGGGCCAACGTCCTGACTTTC
v_gene: TRBV28
abundance: NA
d_gene: NA
j_gene: TRBJ2-6

CDR3aa: CASSLGPPVGPDTGELFF
CDR3nt: TGCGCCAGCAGCTTGGGTCCCCCTGTGGGGCCGGACACCGGGGAGCTGTTTTTT
v_gene: TRBV5-1
abundance: NA
d_gene: NA
j_gene: TRBJ2-2

CDR3aa: CASSFRLLGDTQYF
CDR3nt: TGCGCCAGCAGCTTCCGACTCCTCGGAGATACGCAGTATTTT
v_gene: TRBV5-1
abundance: NA
d_gene: NA
j_gene: TRBJ2-3

CDR3aa: CASRVTGNTEAFF
CDR3nt: TGTGCCAGCAGGGTTACAGGGAACACTGAAGCTTTCTTT
v_gene: TRBV7-2
abundance: NA
d_gene: NA
j_gene: TRBJ1-1

CDR3aa: CASSFPITDTQYF
CDR3nt: TGTGCCAGCAGCTTCCCTATAACGGATACGCAGTATTTT
v_gene: TRBV7-2
abundance: NA
d_gene: NA
j_gene: TRBJ2-3

CDR3aa: CASSLGTSQLETQYF
CDR3nt: TGTGCTAGCAGCTTAGGGACTAGTCAGTTGGAGACCCAGTACTTC
v_gene: TRBV7-7
abundance: NA
d_gene: TRBD2
j_gene: TRBJ2-5

CDR3aa: CASSQRPGQGFSEQYF
CDR3nt: TGTGCCAGCAGCCAAAGACCGGGACAGGGATTCTCCGAGCAGTACTTC
v_gene: TRBV7-2
abundance: NA
d_gene: TRBD1
j_gene: TRBJ2-7

CDR3aa: CAWSVQGGHTEAFF
CDR3nt: TGTGCCTGGAGTGTACAGGGGGGACACACTGAAGCTTTCTTT
v_gene: TRBV30
abundance: NA
d_gene: TRBD1
j_gene: TRBJ1-1

CDR3aa: CATSDGWDRSYTF
CDR3nt: TGTGCCACCAGTGATGGGTGGGACAGGTCGTACACCTTC
v_gene: TRBV24-1
abundance: NA
d_gene: TRBD1
j_gene: TRBJ1-2

CDR3aa: CASRGGAGDSNQPQHF
CDR3nt: TGTGCCAGCAGGGGGGGGGCAGGGGATAGCAATCAGCCCCAGCATTTT
v_gene: TRBV27
abundance: NA
d_gene: NA
j_gene: TRBJ1-5

CDR3aa: CASSEGADTQYF
CDR3nt: TGTGCCAGCAGCGAGGGGGCAGATACGCAGTATTTT
v_gene: TRBV9
abundance: NA
d_gene: NA
j_gene: TRBJ2-3

CDR3aa: CAISESVGTDTQYF
CDR3nt: TGTGCCATCAGTGAGTCGGTGGGCACAGATACGCAGTATTTT
v_gene: TRBV10-3
abundance: NA
d_gene: NA
j_gene: TRBJ2-3

CDR3aa: CASSFSGDATNEKLFF
CDR3nt: TGCGCCAGCAGCTTTTCAGGCGACGCAACTAATGAAAAACTGTTTTTT
v_gene: TRBV5-1
abundance: NA
d_gene: NA
j_gene: TRBJ1-4

CDR3aa: CASSAGDDVSHNYGYTF
CDR3nt: TGTGCCAGCAGTGCAGGGGACGACGTGTCACACAACTATGGCTACACCTTC
v_gene: TRBV13
abundance: NA
d_gene: NA
j_gene: TRBJ1-2

CDR3aa: CASSPHAAGNQPQHF
CDR3nt: TGTGCCAGTAGCCCACATGCGGCCGGGAATCAGCCCCAGCATTTT
v_gene: TRBV19
abundance: NA
d_gene: NA
j_gene: TRBJ1-5

CDR3aa: CASRSYEQYF
CDR3nt: TGTGCCAGTAGATCCTACGAGCAGTACTTC
v_gene: TRBV19
abundance: few
d_gene: NA
j_gene: TRBJ2-7

CDR3aa: CASNNDIANYGYTF
CDR3nt: TGTGCCAGCAATAACGACATAGCAAACTATGGCTACACCTTC
v_gene: TRBV2
abundance: NA
d_gene: NA
j_gene: TRBJ1-2

CDR3aa: CASSLGGLAKETQYF
CDR3nt: TGTGCCAGCAGCTTGGGAGGCCTAGCGAAAGAGACCCAGTACTTC
v_gene: TRBV5-6
abundance: NA
d_gene: NA
j_gene: TRBJ2-5

CDR3aa: CSYRSDTGELFF
CDR3nt: TGCAGCTATAGATCAGACACCGGGGAGCTGTTTTTT
v_gene: TRBV29-1
abundance: NA
d_gene: NA
j_gene: TRBJ2-2

CDR3aa: CASSAGGAEAFF
CDR3nt: TGTGCCAGCAGCGCTGGGGGGGCTGAAGCTTTCTTT
v_gene: TRBV11-3
abundance: NA
d_gene: NA
j_gene: TRBJ1-1

CDR3aa: CASSYSSGRDQETQYF
CDR3nt: TGTGCCAGCAGTTACTCATCGGGGCGGGACCAAGAGACCCAGTACTTC
v_gene: TRBV6-2/TRBV6-3
abundance: once
d_gene: NA
j_gene: TRBJ2-5